This TCR beta chain was captured by sequencing in a study of blood T cells in healthy people across ages. Concerning this clonotype itself: As yet, its antigen is unknown.

This CDR3 comprises 14 residues. The junction had 9 bases not matched to a gene; V was cut back by 0 bases and J by 13 bases. From germline, CDR1 is LGHNT and CDR2 FRNRAP. Every donor gave approximately 10 milliliters of peripheral blood. No fewer than 5.5 micrograms of total RNA were isolated from every sample. Findings of the study overall: Long-lived donors exceeded aged donors in naive CD4+ cells and diversity. With age, beta diversity per million T cells declined roughly linearly, significantly by 40.

Through a sample-barcoded 5' primer and a J-beta primer mix, a second PCR was run for roughly 7 to 11 cycles. Via MiXCR, TCRdb re-called the 5' RACE reads, giving one row per CDR3 protein. The sample yields over 600,000 distinct CDR3 sequences, around three fifths seen once. The origin of this receptor is a man in his forties in good health. V usage is TRBV12-5 and J usage is TRBJ2-1; 7 bases are shared with TRBD2. What was sequenced was blood. The DNA of the CDR3 is TGTGCTAGTGGTTTGGTACGTCTAAAGCGGGAACAGTTCTTC. This translates into CASGLVRLKREQFF.